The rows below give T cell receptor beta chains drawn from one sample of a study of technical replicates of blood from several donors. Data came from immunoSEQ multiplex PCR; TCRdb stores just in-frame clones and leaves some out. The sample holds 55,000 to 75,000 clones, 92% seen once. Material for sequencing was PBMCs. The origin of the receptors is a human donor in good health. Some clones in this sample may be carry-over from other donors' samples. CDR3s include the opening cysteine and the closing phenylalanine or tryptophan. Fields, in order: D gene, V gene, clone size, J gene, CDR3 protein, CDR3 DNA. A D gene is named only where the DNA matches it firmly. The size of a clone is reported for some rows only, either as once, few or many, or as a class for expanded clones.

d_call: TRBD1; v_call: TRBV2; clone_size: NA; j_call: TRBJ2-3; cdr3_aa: CASETGVGFTDTQYF; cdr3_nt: TGTGCCAGTGAAACAGGGGTTGGGTTCACAGATACGCAGTATTTT
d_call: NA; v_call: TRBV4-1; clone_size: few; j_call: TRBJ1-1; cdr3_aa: CASSQGVNLNTEAFF; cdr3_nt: TGCGCCAGCAGCCAAGGAGTAAATCTGAACACTGAAGCTTTCTTT
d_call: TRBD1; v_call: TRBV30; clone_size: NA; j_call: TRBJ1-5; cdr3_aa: CACSDRGRQPQHF; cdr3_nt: TGTGCCTGCAGCGACAGGGGACGTCAGCCCCAGCATTTT
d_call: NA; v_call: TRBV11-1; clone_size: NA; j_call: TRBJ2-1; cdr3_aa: CASSYRDWGVNEQFF; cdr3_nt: TGTGCCAGCAGCTACCGGGACTGGGGGGTTAATGAGCAGTTCTTC
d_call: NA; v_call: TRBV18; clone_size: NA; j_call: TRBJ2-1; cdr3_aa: CASSLYSGYNEQFF; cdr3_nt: TGTGCCAGCTCACTGTATTCCGGTTACAATGAGCAGTTCTTC
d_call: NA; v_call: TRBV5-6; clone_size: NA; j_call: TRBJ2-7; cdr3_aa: CASSSPRSSYEQYF; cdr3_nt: TGTGCCAGCAGCTCACCGAGGAGCTCCTACGAGCAGTACTTC
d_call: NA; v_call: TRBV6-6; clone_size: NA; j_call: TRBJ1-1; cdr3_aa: CASFVQENTEAFF; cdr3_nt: TGTGCCAGCTTCGTTCAGGAGAACACTGAAGCTTTCTTT
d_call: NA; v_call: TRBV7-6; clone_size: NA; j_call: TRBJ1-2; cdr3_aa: CASSALSTGTGYTF; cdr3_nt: TGTGCCAGCAGCGCCCTCTCAACAGGGACAGGCTACACCTTC
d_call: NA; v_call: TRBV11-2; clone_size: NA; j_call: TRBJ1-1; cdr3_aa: CASSLDRGGQAFF; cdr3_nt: TGTGCCAGCAGCTTAGATCGCGGGGGACAAGCTTTCTTT
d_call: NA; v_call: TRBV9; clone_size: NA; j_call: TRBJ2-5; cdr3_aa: CASSRRVGLLRGETQYF; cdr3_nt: TGTGCCAGCAGCCGTAGGGTGGGGTTGTTAAGGGGGGAGACCCAGTACTTC
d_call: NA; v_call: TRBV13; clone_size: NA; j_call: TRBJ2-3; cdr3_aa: CASSLGGSTDTQYF; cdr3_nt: TGTGCCAGCAGCTTGGGGGGTAGCACAGATACGCAGTATTTT
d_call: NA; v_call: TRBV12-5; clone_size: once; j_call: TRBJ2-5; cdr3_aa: CASGEGTSETQYF; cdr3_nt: TGTGCTAGTGGTGAGGGGACTTCGGAGACCCAGTACTTC
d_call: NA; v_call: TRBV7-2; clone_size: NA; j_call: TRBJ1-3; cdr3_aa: CASSFSPPGNTIYF; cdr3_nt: TGTGCCAGCAGCTTTAGTCCCCCTGGAAACACCATATATTTT
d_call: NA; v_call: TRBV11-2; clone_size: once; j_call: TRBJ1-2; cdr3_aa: CASSSGQPYGYTF; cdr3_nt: TGTGCCAGCAGTTCCGGACAGCCTTATGGCTACACCTTC
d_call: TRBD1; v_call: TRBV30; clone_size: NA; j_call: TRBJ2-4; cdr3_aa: CATDPGQGIAKNIQYF; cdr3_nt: TGTGCCACCGATCCGGGACAGGGGATAGCCAAAAACATTCAGTACTTC
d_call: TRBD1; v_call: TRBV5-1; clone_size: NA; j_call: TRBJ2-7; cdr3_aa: CASSHRDRLSYEQYF; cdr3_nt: TGCGCCAGCAGCCACCGGGACAGGCTCTCCTACGAGCAGTACTTC
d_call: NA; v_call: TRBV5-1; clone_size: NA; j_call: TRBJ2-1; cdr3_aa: CASSSIPRGGYNEQFF; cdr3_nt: TGCGCCAGCAGCTCAATTCCTAGGGGGGGGTACAATGAGCAGTTCTTC
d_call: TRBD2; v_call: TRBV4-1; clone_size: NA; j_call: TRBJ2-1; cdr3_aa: CASSQIASSGGLSSYNEQFF; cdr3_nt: TGCGCCAGCAGCCAGATCGCGTCTAGCGGGGGCCTTAGCTCCTACAATGAGCAGTTCTTC
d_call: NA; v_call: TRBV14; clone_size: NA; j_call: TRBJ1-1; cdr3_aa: CASSSIVQVRETEAFF; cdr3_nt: TGTGCCAGCAGCAGCATAGTACAGGTGAGAGAGACTGAAGCTTTCTTT
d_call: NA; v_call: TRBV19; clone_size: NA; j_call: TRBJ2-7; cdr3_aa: CASSGHLDYSYEQYF; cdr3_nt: TGTGCCAGTAGCGGTCATCTGGACTACTCCTACGAGCAGTACTTC
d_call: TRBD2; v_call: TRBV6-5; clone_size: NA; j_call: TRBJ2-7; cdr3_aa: CASSSASGRTYEQYF; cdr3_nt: TGTGCCAGCAGTTCTGCTAGCGGCCGAACCTACGAGCAGTACTTC
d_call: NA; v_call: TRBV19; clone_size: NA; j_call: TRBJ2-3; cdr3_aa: CASSIQSGGRTDTQYF; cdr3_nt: TGTGCCAGTAGTATTCAATCGGGGGGCCGTACCGATACGCAGTATTTT
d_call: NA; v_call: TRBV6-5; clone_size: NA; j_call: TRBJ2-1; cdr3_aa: CASSPRSGPYNEQFF; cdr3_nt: TGTGCCAGCAGTCCCCGCAGCGGACCCTACAATGAGCAGTTCTTC
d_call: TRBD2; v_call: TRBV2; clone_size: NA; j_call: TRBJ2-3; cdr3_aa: CASRISGGEKYF; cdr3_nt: TGTGCCAGCAGGATTAGCGGGGGGGAGAAGTATTTT
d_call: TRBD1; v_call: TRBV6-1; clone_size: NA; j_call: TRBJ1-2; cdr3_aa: CASSKDRERTYGYTF; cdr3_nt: TGTGCCAGCAGCAAAGACAGGGAACGTACCTATGGCTACACCTTC
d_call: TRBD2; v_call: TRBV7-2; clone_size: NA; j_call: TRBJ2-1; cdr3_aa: CASSSRRTIAGEGNEQFF; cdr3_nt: TGTGCCAGCAGCTCGAGGAGGACAATAGCGGGGGAGGGGAATGAGCAGTTCTTC
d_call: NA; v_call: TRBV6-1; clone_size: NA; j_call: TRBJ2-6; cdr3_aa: CASSDQGITGANVLTF; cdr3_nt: TGTGCCAGCAGTGACCAGGGTATCACTGGGGCCAACGTCCTGACTTTC
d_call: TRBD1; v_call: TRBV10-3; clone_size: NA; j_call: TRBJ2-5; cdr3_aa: CAIRLTGEETQYF; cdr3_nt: TGTGCCATCAGATTGACAGGGGAAGAGACCCAGTACTTC
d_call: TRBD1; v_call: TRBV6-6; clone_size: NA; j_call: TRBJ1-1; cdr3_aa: CASSLLQTGRGTEAFF; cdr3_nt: TGTGCCAGCAGTCTACTCCAGACAGGGAGAGGCACTGAAGCTTTCTTT
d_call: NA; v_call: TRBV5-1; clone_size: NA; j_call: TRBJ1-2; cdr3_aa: CASSLDGVYGYTF; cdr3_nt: TGCGCCAGCAGCTTGGACGGAGTCTATGGCTACACCTTC
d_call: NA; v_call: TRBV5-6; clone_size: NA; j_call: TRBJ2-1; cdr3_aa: CASTMGGAQYNEQFF; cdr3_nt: TGTGCCAGCACCATGGGGGGGGCGCAGTACAATGAGCAGTTCTTC
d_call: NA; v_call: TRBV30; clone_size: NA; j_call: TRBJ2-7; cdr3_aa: CAGAPGSYEQYF; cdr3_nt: TGTGCCGGGGCCCCAGGCTCCTACGAGCAGTACTTC
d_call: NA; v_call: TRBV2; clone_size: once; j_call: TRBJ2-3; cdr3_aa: CASSETGYSTDTQYF; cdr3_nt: TGTGCCAGCAGTGAAACAGGGTATAGCACAGATACGCAGTATTTT